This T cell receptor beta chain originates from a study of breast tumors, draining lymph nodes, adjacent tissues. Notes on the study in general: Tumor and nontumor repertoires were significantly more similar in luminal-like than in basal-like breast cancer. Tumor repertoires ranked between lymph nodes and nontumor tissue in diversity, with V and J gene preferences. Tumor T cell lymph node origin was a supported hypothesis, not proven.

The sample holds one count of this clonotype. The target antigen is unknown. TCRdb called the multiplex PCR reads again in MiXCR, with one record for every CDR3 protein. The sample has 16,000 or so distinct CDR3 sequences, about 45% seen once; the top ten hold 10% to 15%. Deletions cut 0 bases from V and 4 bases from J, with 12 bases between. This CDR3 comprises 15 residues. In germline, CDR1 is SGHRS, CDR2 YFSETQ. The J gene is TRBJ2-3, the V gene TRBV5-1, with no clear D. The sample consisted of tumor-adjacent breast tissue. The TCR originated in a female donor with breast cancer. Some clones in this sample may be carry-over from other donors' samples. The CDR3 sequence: CASSLVASTADTQYF. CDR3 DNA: TGCGCCAGCAGCTTGGTAGCCAGCACGGCAGATACGCAGTATTTT.